A selection of T cell receptor beta chains follows, all from one sample in a study of blood T cell repertoires in COVID-19. Sequencing was performed with immunoSEQ multiplex PCR; in TCRdb, only in-frame clones are kept and a portion is missing. This sample has some 140,000 clones, with about four fifths found just once. Sequenced input: PBMCs or T cells enriched from blood (not recorded which). The receptors were sampled from a man between 40 and 49 years old with acute COVID-19. Both conserved end residues are part of each CDR3.

j_gene | v_gene | CDR3aa
TRBJ1-5 | TRBV28 | CASSLLQGDNQPQHF
TRBJ2-1 | TRBV3-1/TRBV3-2 | CASSQNTGSEFF
TRBJ2-7 | TRBV6-5 | CASRPGLAGGQYF
TRBJ2-5 | TRBV3-1/TRBV3-2 | CASSPRDRGQETQYF
TRBJ2-2 | TRBV14 | CASSPRIQGTGELFF
TRBJ1-3 | TRBV7-2 | CASSLDRTRSGNTIYF
TRBJ1-2 | TRBV19 | CASSTLTGALYGYTF
TRBJ1-2 | TRBV3-1/TRBV3-2 | CASSQDIRPENYGYTF
TRBJ2-1 | TRBV3-1/TRBV3-2 | CASSQVVGTKDEQFF
TRBJ2-5 | TRBV19 | CATSRTGGRETQYF
TRBJ2-1 | TRBV11-3 | CASSTNYGGDEQFF
TRBJ1-2 | TRBV9 | CASSVRQGPYGYTF
TRBJ1-1 | TRBV5-4 | CASRMTPQGARAFF
TRBJ2-2 | TRBV11-2 | CASSLVPQPTGELFF
TRBJ2-1 | TRBV5-6 | CASSSLQQVYNEQFF
TRBJ2-7 | TRBV30 | CAWKGRDRGRLEQYF
TRBJ2-1 | TRBV2 | CASRTGGYSSYNEQFF
TRBJ2-3 | TRBV7-2 | CASSLDAADTQYF
TRBJ2-2 | TRBV7-2 | CASSWDRADGELFF
TRBJ2-7 | TRBV28 | CASTLSGESYEQYF
TRBJ2-3 | TRBV9 | CASSSGGSPTDTQYF
TRBJ2-7 | TRBV6-5 | CASSYRPDRSTEQYF
TRBJ1-5 | TRBV28 | CASTQGVGQPQHF
TRBJ1-5 | TRBV15 | CATEPGQGRRGHQPQHF
TRBJ1-3 | TRBV7-9 | CASSTQDRVGNTIYF
TRBJ2-2 | TRBV24-1 | CATSDPGLAGITGELFF
TRBJ2-1 | TRBV7-2 | CASSPLAGPYNEQFF
TRBJ1-5 | TRBV15 | CATSKDRDDLNQPQHF
TRBJ2-3 | TRBV15 | CATSRSLTVTDTQYF
TRBJ2-1 | TRBV23-1 | CASSHTSREGGYEQFF
TRBJ2-6 | TRBV10-3 | CAISDSDVSGPGANVLTF
TRBJ2-2 | TRBV3-1/TRBV3-2 | CASSQGRGLAGAENTGELFF
TRBJ2-2 | TRBV19 | CASRPDRESTGELFF
TRBJ1-5 | TRBV19 | CASSIYQGQPQHF
TRBJ1-3 | TRBV7-9 | CASRRTGSGNTIYF
TRBJ2-1 | TRBV20-1 | CSASDFREQFF
TRBJ1-5 | TRBV3-1/TRBV3-2 | CASSLTGDSNQPQHF
TRBJ1-1 | TRBV27 | CASSSPATLHEAFF
TRBJ2-6 | TRBV27 | CASSGQGTYGANVLTF
TRBJ1-1 | TRBV3-1/TRBV3-2 | CASSGQSTEAFF
TRBJ2-2 | TRBV4-1 | CASSPSPRQANTGELFF
TRBJ1-6 | TRBV7-2 | CASSLGIRGPLTSPLHF
TRBJ2-5 | TRBV3-1/TRBV3-2 | CASSQPGGRETQYF
TRBJ1-5 | TRBV6-5 | CASNQGWPQHF
TRBJ2-2 | TRBV24-1 | CATSDWTGQNTGELFF
TRBJ1-3 | TRBV7-9 | CASGTSKRRLDPSGNTIYF
TRBJ1-1 | TRBV5-1 | CASSLGGGGLLVNTEAFF
TRBJ2-1 | TRBV3-1/TRBV3-2 | CASSQIQGAPSGEQFF
TRBJ2-7 | TRBV27 | CASSEGLAGGSFYEQYF
TRBJ1-5 | TRBV29-1 | CSVSGTTGGGQPQHF
TRBJ2-5 | TRBV7-9 | CASSLGRDQETQYF
TRBJ1-2 | TRBV7-9 | CASSLAASVDYGYTF
TRBJ2-7 | TRBV4-1 | CASSLSGRAREQYF